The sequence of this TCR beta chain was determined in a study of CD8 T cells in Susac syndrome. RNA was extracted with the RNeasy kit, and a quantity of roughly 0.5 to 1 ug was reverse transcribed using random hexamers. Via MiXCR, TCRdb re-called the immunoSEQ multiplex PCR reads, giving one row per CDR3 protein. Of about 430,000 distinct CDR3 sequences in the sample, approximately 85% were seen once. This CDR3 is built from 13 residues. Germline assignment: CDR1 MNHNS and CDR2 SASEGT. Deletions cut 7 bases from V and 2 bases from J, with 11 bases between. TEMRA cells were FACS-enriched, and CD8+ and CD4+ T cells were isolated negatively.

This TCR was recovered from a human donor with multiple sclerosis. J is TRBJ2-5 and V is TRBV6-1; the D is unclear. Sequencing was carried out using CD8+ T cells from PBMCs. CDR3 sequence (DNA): TGTGCCAGCACGACGAGCGAGCAAGAGACCCAGTACTTC. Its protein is CASTTSEQETQYF.